This record looks at one T cell receptor (beta chain) sequence and its context. This sample stems from a study of CD4 and CD8 cells across lung adenocarcinoma regions. The V gene lost 4 bases and the J gene lost 10 bases, with 32 bases spanning the gap. The CDR3 covers 19 residues. Per the germline V gene, CDR1 is ENHRY and CDR2 is SYGVKD. Each CDR3 protein is one row after TCRdb ran MiXCR on the PCR reads. The data contain about 12,000 distinct CDR3 sequences, 40% to 50% of them seen just once; the ten biggest clones take up less than 35%. V usage is TRBV10-3 and J usage is TRBJ2-4; D possibly matches TRBD1 or TRBD2 (5 bases each). The clonotype was recovered from a male donor with lung adenocarcinoma. The CD4 and CD8 labels of this study may be unreliable. The sample taken for sequencing was CD8+ T cells from the margin of a lung tumor. In nucleotides, the CDR3 is TGTGCCATCAGTGGTGATTGGGATACGGGGACGAGAGGGAGAGATATTCAGTACTTC. Its protein is CAISGDWDTGTRGRDIQYF.